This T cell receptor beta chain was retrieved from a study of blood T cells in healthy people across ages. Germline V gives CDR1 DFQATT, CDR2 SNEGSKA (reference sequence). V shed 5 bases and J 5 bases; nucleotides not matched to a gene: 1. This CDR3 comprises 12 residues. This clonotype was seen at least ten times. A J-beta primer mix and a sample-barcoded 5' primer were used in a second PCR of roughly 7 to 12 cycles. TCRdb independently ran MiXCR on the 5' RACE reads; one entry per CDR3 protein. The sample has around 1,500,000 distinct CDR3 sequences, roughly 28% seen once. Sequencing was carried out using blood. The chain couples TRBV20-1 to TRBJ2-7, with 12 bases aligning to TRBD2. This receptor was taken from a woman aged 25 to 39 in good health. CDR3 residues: CSAPSGGDEQYF. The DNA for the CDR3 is TGCAGTGCTCCTAGCGGGGGGGACGAGCAGTACTTC.